This TCR beta chain was found in a study of cytotoxic CD8 clonotypes in ibrutinib-treated CLL (dated by TCRdb to about 2021). With regard to the full study: The cohort included some 14 treatment-naive and roughly 10 relapsed/refractory patients; 17 to 18 were IGHV unmutated. Responses were partial in 24 patients and complete in 2; after median about 63 months follow-up, some 15 stayed in remission and about 12 progressed. The response samples were drawn at a median of roughly twelve months into treatment, with a range of roughly 6 to 36 months. An average of 255,043 productive templates and tens of thousands of productive rearrangements was obtained per sample. Of the 90 or so participants in the trial, about 26 had longitudinal samples available. Cryopreserved peripheral blood mononuclear cells were obtained prior to treatment, at the time of response, and at either disease progression or sustained remission. Patients were still on ibrutinib when every remission and progressive disease sample was collected. Points the paper makes about the study in general: Baseline clonality exceeded that of age-matched healthy donors and correlated strongly with circulating CD8+ T-cell counts. Clonality rose at ibrutinib response, remained stable during sustained remission, and dropped back toward baseline at progression. Sustained-remission and progressing patients did not have matched sampling times, and lymph node repertoires were not examined. Public clonotypes were found to be uncommon and were observed to contract or remain stable during treatment; the increase in clonality was shown to reflect expansion of private clonotypes at ibrutinib response.

V is pruned by 1 base and J by 3 bases, leaving 3 bases of the junction without a gene match. The CDR3 runs 13 amino acids, cysteine and phenylalanine included. Only the CDR3 part of the read is kept: 39 bases, read in frame from the first base. CDR1 and CDR2 were assigned from the germline V gene as SQVTM and ANQGSEA. This sample's time point label indicates: 20 to 30 months on ibrutinib. For TCR beta library preparation, about 2 micrograms of genomic DNA were isolated from cryopreserved PBMCs. High-throughput TCR beta sequencing was performed on longitudinal blood samples from CLL patients receiving ibrutinib monotherapy. Patients were enrolled in a phase 2 open-label single-center ibrutinib monotherapy trial. The table lists this clone with a few counts. Its antigen has not been determined. Base qualities are not recorded, but no much larger clone differs from it by a single base. A MiSeq instrument was used for deep resolution sequencing, which targeted depths ranging from 1 in 1 million up to 1 in 200,000 T cells, with coverage averaging 10x for each clonotype. The immunoSEQ hsTCRB Kit was used to generate the TCR beta libraries. The original methods were these. Data were analyzed with ImmunoSEQ Data Assistant and ImmunoSEQ Analyzer, with V, D and J genes assigned per IMGT definitions. Clonality, which ranges from 0 to 1, was calculated as one minus the normalized Shannon entropy of productive rearrangement frequencies. Only overrepresented clonotypes making up at least 0.05% of the repertoire of each patient were included in the public clonotype analysis. Repertoires from some twelve age-matched healthy donors in immuneACCESS were used as clonality controls. TCRdb obtained this table from immuneACCESS and retained in-frame rearrangements with V and J assigned. These tables miss some clones; where compared with another copy, unresolved V genes account for less than half of the shortfall, and the remainder is unexplained. V, J and clone size were drawn from that table, and D and trimming were deduced from the DNA. The sample has roughly 250,000 clones on record, about three quarters of them singletons. In total, the top ten clones hold approximately 15% of the sample.

Sample: PBMCs, taken after 24 months of ibrutinib treatment. The TCR was taken from a human donor with chronic lymphocytic leukemia. This sequence uses TRBV29-1 and TRBJ2-7; 7 nucleotides in the junction match TRBD1. Read as DNA, the sequence is TGCAGCGTTGAAGGGACAGGAAACTACGAGCAGTACTTC. Translated, it gives CSVEGTGNYEQYF.